This TCR beta chain was documented in a study of chemoradiotherapy in HPV16-positive cancers (dated by TCRdb to between 2021 and 2023). Describing the broader study: Using functional T-cell assays on cells from a couple of HPV16-positive patients, the researchers defined candidate HPV-specific T-cell clones and common TCR motifs. TCR repertoires from roughly 93 patients with HPV-related cancers were then used to track the candidate HPV-specific TCRs and motifs. Whether T-cell immunity against the HPV oncoproteins E6 and E7 changes during chemoradiotherapy and whether survival is affected by this immunity were examined in the study. Study-wide findings and limitations: Expansion of candidate HPV-specific clones and E7-related TCR motifs was observed in the tumor microenvironment during treatment, whereas no such expansion was observed for non-HPV-specific T cells. Among HPV16-positive patients, expansion of HPV-responsive T cells during chemoradiotherapy was associated with better recurrence-free survival. Only a couple of HPV16-positive patients were used to derive the functional definition of HPV-specific T cells, and the survival association was reported for HPV16-positive patients.

The library was obtained by the immunoSEQ multiplex PCR assay. Entries here come from immuneACCESS through TCRdb and include only in-frame sequences with V and J called. Some clones fail to appear in such tables; in the studies checked, an unresolved V gene covers under half of the shortfall, and the cause of the remainder is unknown. The sample table contains under 6,000 clones; only one count was recorded for around 77% of them. Of the sample, about 19% is held by the ten largest clones. Repertoires were sampled repeatedly over the course of chemoradiotherapy, so clonal expansion could be followed in the tumor microenvironment. Of note for this clone: What this receptor recognizes is not known. Nothing much larger sits one base from this clone, and base qualities are not available.

This sequence originates from a human donor with HPV-associated anogenital cancer. The sample here was tumor tissue, taken from a patient who underwent chemoradiotherapy.

The sequenced DNA: TGTGCCAGCAGTTTTTCGGGACACAGCTACGAGCAGTACTTC. Its translation is CASSFSGHSYEQYF. This sequence uses TRBV28 and TRBJ2-7; matching of 6 bases hints at TRBD1 as the D gene. Trimming at the junction amounts to 3 bases on V and 3 bases on J, and the germline ends lie 12 bases apart. Taken from cysteine to phenylalanine, the CDR3 has 14 residues. The DNA shown is the 42-base CDR3, in frame from base 1. The germline V gene specifies MDHEN as CDR1 and SYDVKM as CDR2.